Listed below are T cell receptor beta chains from one sample, sequenced in a study of control samples from healthy donors and cancer patients. Sequenced by immunoSEQ multiplex PCR; TCRdb stores in-frame clones only, minus some. Counted here are about 250,000 clones, about four fifths occurring once; the ten biggest clones make up 13%. The source material was PBMCs. The source is an older woman with lung cancer. Each CDR3 is given with its conserved first and last residue. A D gene is named only where the DNA matches it firmly. Some rows have no size entry. The others give once, few or many, or a class for an expanded clone.

CDR3 protein,CDR3 DNA,J gene,clone size,D gene,V gene
CASSILADQPQHF,TGTGCCAGTAGTATTCTCGCCGATCAGCCCCAGCATTTT,TRBJ1-5,once,-,TRBV19
CALWQGGTGELFF,TGTGCCCTATGGCAGGGGGGAACCGGGGAGCTGTTTTTT,TRBJ2-2,-,-,TRBV7-8
CASSLSGPINSPLHF,TGTGCCAGCTCACTATCAGGGCCAATTAATTCACCCCTCCACTTT,TRBJ1-6,-,-,TRBV18
CASSYFAGTDTQYF,TGTGCCAGCAGTTACTTTGCGGGAACAGATACGCAGTATTTT,TRBJ2-3,few,-,TRBV6-5
CASRMTVNTEAFF,TGTGCCAGCAGAATGACAGTCAACACTGAAGCTTTCTTT,TRBJ1-1,-,-,TRBV6-5
CSVGVRQDSYEQYF,TGCAGCGTTGGGGTAAGGCAGGACTCCTACGAGCAGTACTTC,TRBJ2-7,-,-,TRBV29-1
CASSIGTGANYGYTF,TGTGCCAGTAGTATAGGGACAGGGGCTAACTATGGCTACACCTTC,TRBJ1-2,-,TRBD1,TRBV19
CASSLLAGRETQYF,TGTGCCAGCAGCCTTCTAGCGGGGCGGGAGACCCAGTACTTC,TRBJ2-5,-,TRBD2,TRBV2
CASSDQGAGEKLFF,TGTGCCAGCAGTGACCAGGGGGCCGGTGAAAAACTGTTTTTT,TRBJ1-4,-,TRBD1,TRBV2
CASSYSRDRGQVNTEAFF,TGTGCCAGCAGTTATTCGAGGGACAGGGGGCAGGTCAACACTGAAGCTTTCTTT,TRBJ1-1,-,TRBD1,TRBV2
CAISPQNAGHEQYF,TGTGCCATCAGTCCGCAGAACGCCGGCCACGAGCAGTACTTC,TRBJ2-7,-,-,TRBV10-3
CAWSVQAWENTEAFF,TGTGCCTGGAGTGTACAAGCCTGGGAGAACACTGAAGCTTTCTTT,TRBJ1-1,few,-,TRBV30
CASSEGLWGQETQYF,TGTGCCAGCAGTGAAGGACTATGGGGCCAAGAGACCCAGTACTTC,TRBJ2-5,-,-,TRBV9
CASTLGETDTQYF,TGTGCCAGCACCCTGGGGGAAACAGATACGCAGTATTTT,TRBJ2-3,-,-,TRBV7-9
CASSPPGRNEKLFF,TGTGCCAGCAGCCCACCGGGGCGCAATGAAAAACTGTTTTTT,TRBJ1-4,-,-,TRBV3-1/TRBV3-2
CAISDSNWDTQYF,TGTGCCATCAGTGACTCAAATTGGGATACGCAGTATTTT,TRBJ2-3,-,-,TRBV10-3
CASRPMSSGNTIYF,TGTGCCAGCAGACCAATGAGCTCTGGAAACACCATATATTTT,TRBJ1-3,-,-,TRBV27
CASSPTGDNEKLFF,TGTGCCAGCAGTCCAACAGGCGATAATGAAAAACTGTTTTTT,TRBJ1-4,-,-,TRBV3-1/TRBV3-2
CSAVAAGGPTYEQYF,TGCAGCGCCGTGGCCGCGGGAGGTCCTACCTACGAGCAGTACTTC,TRBJ2-7,-,TRBD2,TRBV29-1
CASSLQGNTEAFF,TGTGCCAGCAGCTTGCAGGGGAACACTGAAGCTTTCTTT,TRBJ1-1,many,-,TRBV5-4
CASSLGQVYEQYF,TGTGCCAGCAGTTTAGGACAAGTCTACGAGCAGTACTTC,TRBJ2-7,-,-,TRBV12-3/TRBV12-4
CASSPAVFSYEQYF,TGCGCCAGCAGCCCTGCGGTCTTCTCCTACGAGCAGTACTTC,TRBJ2-7,-,-,TRBV4-1
CASSDSSWREQFF,TGCGCCAGCAGTGACTCGTCCTGGAGGGAGCAGTTCTTC,TRBJ2-1,-,-,TRBV10-1
CASSEVGLAGSEQFF,TGTGCCAGCAGTGAAGTAGGACTAGCGGGAAGTGAGCAGTTCTTC,TRBJ2-1,once,TRBD2,TRBV2
CATQTVYNSPLHF,TGTGCCACCCAGACAGTCTATAATTCACCCCTCCACTTT,TRBJ1-6,-,-,TRBV10-3
CAISADVAGYTF,TGTGCCATCTCGGCAGACGTGGCTGGCTACACCTTC,TRBJ1-2,-,-,TRBV10-3
CASSDRLSSGNTIYF,TGTGCCAGCTCAGACAGGTTATCGTCCGGAAACACCATATATTTT,TRBJ1-3,few,-,TRBV18
CASSLVGGETQYF,TGCGCCAGCAGCTTAGTAGGTGGAGAGACCCAGTACTTC,TRBJ2-5,-,-,TRBV5-1
CASSFTGTAAEAFF,TGCGCCAGCAGCTTCACCGGGACCGCGGCTGAAGCTTTCTTT,TRBJ1-1,-,-,TRBV5-1
CASSSGAVAGRDEQYF,TGTGCCAGCAGTTCTGGTGCCGTAGCGGGACGGGACGAGCAGTACTTC,TRBJ2-7,-,TRBD2,TRBV28
CASSYAPPGTNEQYF,TGTGCCAGCAGTTACGCCCCGCCTGGAACGAACGAGCAGTACTTC,TRBJ2-7,few,-,TRBV6-6
CASSLAPADTQYF,TGTGCCAGCAGCTTAGCACCTGCAGATACGCAGTATTTT,TRBJ2-3,-,-,TRBV11-2
CATSRDRHGGQPQHF,TGTGCCACCAGCAGAGATAGGCACGGGGGACAGCCCCAGCATTTT,TRBJ1-5,-,-,TRBV15
CASSLDQLSGNTIYF,TGCGCCAGCAGCTTGGACCAGCTCTCTGGAAACACCATATATTTT,TRBJ1-3,-,-,TRBV5-1
CASSPGGQGREKLFF,TGTGCCAGCAGCCCGGGGGGGCAGGGGCGAGAAAAACTGTTTTTT,TRBJ1-4,-,-,TRBV28
CATQGAGNQPQHF,TGTGCCACCCAGGGGGCAGGGAATCAGCCCCAGCATTTT,TRBJ1-5,-,TRBD1,TRBV24-1
CASRDRATNTGELFF,TGTGCCAGCCGAGACAGGGCTACGAACACCGGGGAGCTGTTTTTT,TRBJ2-2,-,TRBD1,TRBV2
CASSLSPAGSDSPLHF,TGCGCCAGCAGCTTATCCCCAGCAGGGTCCGATTCACCCCTCCACTTT,TRBJ1-6,once,-,TRBV5-1
CASSELPLFGTSGNNEQFF,TGTGCCAGCAGTGAATTGCCCCTCTTTGGGACTAGCGGAAACAATGAGCAGTTCTTC,TRBJ2-1,once,TRBD2,TRBV6-1
CATSEKATYEQYF,TGTGCCACCAGTGAAAAGGCGACCTACGAGCAGTACTTC,TRBJ2-7,-,-,TRBV24-1
CASSAVPTRPGSTEQFF,TGCGCCAGCAGTGCGGTCCCGACTCGTCCGGGTAGTACTGAGCAGTTCTTC,TRBJ2-1,-,-,TRBV10-1
CAIRQQQGLDTQYF,TGTGCCATCAGGCAACAGCAGGGGTTGGATACGCAGTATTTT,TRBJ2-3,-,-,TRBV10-3
CASSLARGGNQETQYF,TGCGCCAGCAGCTTGGCGCGAGGAGGTAACCAAGAGACCCAGTACTTC,TRBJ2-5,-,-,TRBV5-1
CASSQYRARNTIYF,TGTGCCAGCAGCCAGTACAGAGCCCGAAACACCATATATTTT,TRBJ1-3,-,-,TRBV7-2
CASRTGWENTEAFF,TGTGCCAGTCGGACAGGGTGGGAGAACACTGAAGCTTTCTTT,TRBJ1-1,few,TRBD1,TRBV19
CASSQDSFRGEISGYTF,TGCGCCAGCAGCCAAGATTCGTTTCGGGGGGAGATTTCTGGCTACACCTTC,TRBJ1-2,-,-,TRBV4-1
CATSRDGKETQYF,TGTGCCACCAGCAGAGACGGGAAAGAGACCCAGTACTTC,TRBJ2-5,few,-,TRBV15
CASSPVVAFGQFF,TGTGCCAGCAGCCCGGTAGTTGCCTTTGGGCAGTTCTTC,TRBJ2-1,-,-,TRBV6-5
CASSEATVREKLFF,TGTGCCAGCAGTGAAGCGACAGTTAGGGAAAAACTGTTTTTT,TRBJ1-4,-,-,TRBV2
CATPARQGSEKLFF,TGTGCCACCCCAGCGAGGCAGGGAAGTGAAAAACTGTTTTTT,TRBJ1-4,-,-,TRBV19
CAWSPGTGEHEQYF,TGTGCCTGGAGTCCCGGGACAGGGGAGCACGAGCAGTACTTC,TRBJ2-7,-,TRBD1,TRBV30
CASSSRREGSSGNTIYF,TGTGCCAGCAGCTCCCGGCGGGAGGGCAGCTCTGGAAACACCATATATTTT,TRBJ1-3,-,-,TRBV7-6
CGLSEGGYNEQFF,TGTGGCCTGTCAGAGGGGGGCTACAATGAGCAGTTCTTC,TRBJ2-1,-,-,TRBV30
CASSQEPTTNEKLFF,TGCGCCAGCAGCCAAGAGCCGACAACTAATGAAAAACTGTTTTTT,TRBJ1-4,-,-,TRBV4-1
CSVVLLSDTQYF,TGCAGCGTTGTCCTTCTATCAGATACGCAGTATTTT,TRBJ2-3,-,-,TRBV29-1